This record looks at one TCR beta chain sequence and its context. No antigen is known for it. Base qualities were left out, and no much larger clone turns up one base away. This sample stems from a study of T cell changes during pregnancy in multiple sclerosis (dated by TCRdb to about 2019). Regarding the research as a whole: The study examined how the T cell repertoire changed over the course of pregnancy in women with multiple sclerosis.

The library came from the immunoSEQ multiplex PCR assay. TCRdb stores this immuneACCESS table with in-frame sequences only. Part of the clones is absent; in the studies checked, under half of the shortfall reflects unresolved V genes, and no reason is known for the rest. The sample profile shows roughly 30,000 clones; about 91% of them were found once. Of the sample, approximately 6.6% falls within the top ten clones. As encoded in the germline V gene, CDR1 is MDHEN while CDR2 is SYDVKM. Ends trimmed: V by 4 bases, J by 5 bases; bases unmatched to a gene: 18. Counted from cysteine to phenylalanine, this CDR3 has 19 amino acids. Kept here is only the CDR3 DNA, which spans 57 bases and is read in frame from base 1.

The rearrangement combines TRBV28 with TRBJ2-5; 11 bases in the junction line up with TRBD1. The sequencing here drew on CD8+ T cells from peripheral blood mononuclear cells, taken after pregnancy. The receptor comes from a female donor with multiple sclerosis, enrolled in a pregnancy study. CDR3 protein: CASSSRGALGQGAVETQYF. The DNA sequence is TGTGCCAGCAGTTCTCGTGGCGCACTCGGACAGGGGGCAGTGGAGACCCAGTACTTC.